The T cell receptor beta chain under discussion was sequenced for a study of cytotoxic CD8 clonotypes in ibrutinib-treated CLL. Researchers set a sequencing depth target of 1 in 200,000 to 1 in 1 million T cells. The repertoire was sequenced with immunoSEQ multiplex PCR; TCRdb's copy has only in-frame clones and lacks some. The sample has 200,000 or so clones, approximately 79% seen once. The CDR3 runs to 16 residues. Germline V gives CDR1 SGHDT, CDR2 YYEEEE. Germline trimming cut 4 bases from V and 5 bases from J; bases unmatched to any gene: 13. This specimen was PBMCs, taken after 12 months of ibrutinib treatment. The V call is TRBV5-6, the J call TRBJ2-5; 8 bases match TRBD2. The clonotype originates from a human donor with chronic lymphocytic leukemia. The CDR3 loop is CASSPGGSGVWETQYF. The CDR3 nucleotides are TGTGCCAGCAGCCCCGGGGGTAGCGGGGTGTGGGAGACCCAGTACTTC.